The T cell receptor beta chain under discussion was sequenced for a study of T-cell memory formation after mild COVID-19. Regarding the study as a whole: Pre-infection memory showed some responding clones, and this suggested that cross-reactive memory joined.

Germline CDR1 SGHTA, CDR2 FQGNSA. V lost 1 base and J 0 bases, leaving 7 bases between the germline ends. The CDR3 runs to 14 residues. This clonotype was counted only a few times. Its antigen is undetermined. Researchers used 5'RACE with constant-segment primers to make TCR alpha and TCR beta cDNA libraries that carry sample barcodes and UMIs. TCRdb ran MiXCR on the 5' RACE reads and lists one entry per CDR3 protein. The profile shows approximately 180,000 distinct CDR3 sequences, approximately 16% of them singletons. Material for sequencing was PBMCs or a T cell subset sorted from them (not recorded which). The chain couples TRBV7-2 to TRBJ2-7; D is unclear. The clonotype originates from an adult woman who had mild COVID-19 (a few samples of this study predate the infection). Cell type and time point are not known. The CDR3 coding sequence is TGTGCCAGCAGCTTAGGACACAGCTCCTACGAGCAGTACTTC. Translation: CASSLGHSSYEQYF.